These T cell receptor beta chains were read from a single sample in a study of blood T cells in healthy people across ages. TCRdb re-called the 5' RACE reads through MiXCR, storing one row per CDR3 protein. There are approximately 1.5 million distinct CDR3 sequences in the sample; approximately 42% occur only once, and around 4% lies in the top ten. What was sequenced was blood. The receptors were gathered from a woman under 30 in good health. Both conserved end residues are part of each CDR3. Fields, in order: V gene, J gene, clone size, D gene, CDR3 protein, CDR3 DNA. D genes are given only for firm matches. Clone size is given for some rows only: seen once, a few or many times, or a class if the clone is expanded.

TRBV4-1	TRBJ1-4	-	-	CASSQLLGEKLFF	TGCGCCAGCAGCCAACTGCTGGGCGAAAAACTGTTTTTT
TRBV20-1	TRBJ2-5	-	-	CSARSLGGPWETQYF	TGCAGTGCTAGGAGCCTTGGGGGCCCATGGGAGACCCAGTACTTC
TRBV7-9	TRBJ1-5	few	-	CASSPFGQHSNQPQHF	TGTGCCAGCAGCCCTTTCGGACAGCATAGCAATCAGCCCCAGCATTTT
TRBV7-2	TRBJ2-3	-	-	CASSQDRHNTDTQYF	TGTGCCAGCAGCCAGGATCGACACAACACAGATACGCAGTATTTT
TRBV12-3/TRBV12-4	TRBJ1-5	few	-	CASSPSGRYQPQHF	TGTGCCAGCAGTCCTTCGGGCCGTTATCAGCCCCAGCATTTT
TRBV13	TRBJ2-3	few	-	CASSFRTVTDTQYF	TGTGCCAGCAGCTTCCGGACAGTCACAGATACGCAGTATTTT
TRBV6-6	TRBJ2-3	few	-	CASSPGPRLTDTQYF	TGTGCCAGCAGTCCCGGGCCTCGCCTCACAGATACGCAGTATTTT
TRBV9	TRBJ2-7	few	-	CASSVSGLEYEQYF	TGTGCCAGCAGCGTTTCGGGACTCGAATACGAGCAGTACTTC
TRBV5-6	TRBJ2-2	-	-	CASSPRPTNTGELFF	TGTGCCAGCAGCCCGCGACCCACCAACACCGGGGAGCTGTTTTTT
TRBV24-1	TRBJ2-7	few	TRBD1	CATSDSQGAQQYF	TGTGCCACCAGTGATTCACAGGGGGCTCAGCAGTACTTC
TRBV7-9	TRBJ2-2	few	-	CASSLVGSTNTGELFF	TGTGCCAGCAGCTTAGTCGGGAGCACGAACACCGGGGAGCTGTTTTTT
TRBV9	TRBJ2-1	-	TRBD2	CASSAGTSGGVGERFF	TGTGCCAGCAGCGCGGGGACTAGCGGGGGGGTGGGTGAGCGGTTCTTC
TRBV7-2	TRBJ1-2	few	-	CASSLGLGDGYTF	TGTGCCAGCAGCTTAGGACTGGGCGATGGCTACACCTTC
TRBV4-3	TRBJ1-4	-	-	CASSPRHGFPTNEKLFF	TGCGCCAGCAGCCCCCGTCACGGCTTTCCAACTAATGAAAAACTGTTTTTT
TRBV4-1	TRBJ1-2	-	-	CASSQTGTAGTMNGYTF	TGCGCCAGCAGCCAAACGGGAACAGCGGGAACTATGAATGGCTACACCTTC
TRBV2	TRBJ2-7	-	-	CASGARLSDEQYF	TGTGCCAGCGGGGCTAGACTGAGCGACGAGCAGTACTTC
TRBV14	TRBJ2-2	few	-	CASSQLFPGSTGELFF	TGTGCCAGCAGCCAATTGTTTCCTGGCAGCACCGGGGAGCTGTTTTTT
TRBV6-5	TRBJ2-1	-	TRBD2	CASSFQRDPRSEQFF	TGTGCCAGCAGCTTCCAGCGGGACCCTCGAAGTGAGCAGTTCTTC
TRBV7-9	TRBJ2-1	few	-	CASSLLGTEYNEQLF	TGTGCCAGCAGCTTACTTGGGACGGAATACAATGAGCAGTTATTC
TRBV25-1	TRBJ2-1	-	TRBD2	CASSDRGLAGGRDEQFF	TGTGCCAGCAGTGACCGAGGACTAGCGGGAGGGAGGGATGAGCAGTTCTTC
TRBV3-1	TRBJ1-2	-	-	CASSQDRLGNYGYTF	TGTGCCAGCAGCCAAGATCGGTTGGGGAACTATGGCTACACCTTC
TRBV2	TRBJ1-2	-	-	CASKVQGSAGYTF	TGTGCCAGTAAGGTTCAGGGGTCGGCTGGCTACACCTTC
TRBV5-6	TRBJ1-2	-	-	CASSKNGRGSAGYTF	TGTGCCAGCAGCAAAAATGGCAGGGGATCGGCAGGCTACACCTTC
TRBV18	TRBJ2-6	-	-	CASSPIQGNSGANVLTF	TGTGCCAGCTCACCAATCCAGGGAAACTCTGGGGCCAACGTCCTGACTTTC